Following are 5 T cell receptor beta chains from one sample sequenced in a study of tumor-infiltrating lymphocytes in primary liver carcinoma. The tissue used was unsorted bulk material of 20-30 mg. RNA and DNA were co-extracted from it with the AllPrep DNA/RNA mini kit. Total RNA (around 500 ng) served as template for TCR beta cDNA synthesis primed by a constant-region primer. Construction of TCR beta libraries relied on three successive nested multiplex PCR rounds employing slightly modified ARM-PCR. TRBV1-TRBV30 forward and Cbeta reverse primers drove the first two roughly 10-cycle rounds. MiXCR, applied by TCRdb to the multiplex PCR reads, yields one record per CDR3 protein. Of 95,000 to 150,000 distinct CDR3 sequences listed, roughly three fifths were seen once; the top ten hold less than 10%. The source material was liver tumor tissue from sampling region 3. Regarding subset: tumor region T3, left-lateral pole. The receptors come from a woman aged 60 to 75 with primary liver carcinoma and hepatitis B virus infection.

Remarks on this clonotype: The CDR3 end shows no conserved phenylalanine or tryptophan, and so a read error is likely. This chain links TRBV6-5 with TRBJ2-7; TRBD2 might be the D (5 bases). The CDR3 runs to 15 residues. The germline V and J ends were trimmed by 2 bases and 5 bases, with 16 bases remaining between them. The V gene's germline CDR1 is MNHEY and CDR2 SVGAGI. CDR3 in amino acids: CASSYSGVGSDEQYL. The DNA for the CDR3 is TGTGCCAGCAGTTACAGTGGGGTTGGTAGCGACGAGCAGTACTTA.

Concerning this clonotype: An end of the junction does not agree with germline; a read error may underlie this. The J gene is TRBJ2-1, the V gene TRBV11-2; D is ambiguous. Per germline, CDR1 SGHAT and CDR2 FQNNGV. The CDR3 sequence is 15 residues long. DNA for the CDR3: TGTGCCAGCAGCTTACTTAATGACATGGGGAATGAGCAGCTCTTC. Residues: CASSLLNDMGNEQLF.

Points on this clonotype: The junction differs from germline at one of its ends, possibly a read error. The chain joins TRBV11-2 to TRBJ2-3; possibly TRBD2 for D (7 bases). The germline V gene has CDR1 SGHAT and CDR2 FQNNGV. The CDR3 runs to 19 residues. The CDR3: CASTPERGGDSGRTDTQYF. The CDR3 nucleotides are TGTGCCAGCACCCCCGAGAGGGGGGGAGATAGCGGTCGCACAGATACGCAATATTTT. Full variable domain (missing parts from reference TRBV11-2 and TRBJ2-3): EAGVAQSPRYKIIEKRQSVAFWCNPISGHATLYWYQQILGQGPKLLIQFQNNGVVDDSQLPKDRFSAERLKGVDSTLKIQPAKLEDSAVYLCASTPERGGDSGRTDTQYFGPGTRLTVL.

About this clonotype: An end of the junction differs from the germline gene, which may be a read error. The chain carries TRBV11-3 and TRBJ2-1; unclear D gene. CDR1 is SGHNT and CDR2 is YENEEA in the germline V gene. The CDR3 has 12 residues. The chain's CDR3 is CASSRATFRQFF. In DNA form, the CDR3 reads TGTGCAAGCAGCAGAGCAACCTTCAGGCAGTTCTTC.

Worth noting for this clonotype: This CDR3 is missing its conserved last phenylalanine or tryptophan, likely due to a read error. This sequence joins TRBV6-6 and TRBJ2-7; tentatively, D is TRBD1 (5 bases). The CDR3 extends over 16 amino acids. Per the germline V gene, CDR1 is MNHNY and CDR2 is SVGAGI (reference sequence). Trimming removed 0 bases from V and 7 bases from J, with 19 bases in between. CDR3 sequence: CASSYSLDMASWEQYL. The DNA for the CDR3 is TGTGCCAGCAGTTACTCCCTGGACATGGCCTCGTGGGAGCAGTACCTC.